This T cell receptor beta chain was identified in a study of blood T cells in healthy people across ages. CDR1 and CDR2 (germline): MNHEY, SMNVEV (reference sequence). The CDR3 has 14 amino acids. Trimming took 6 bases from V and 2 from J, leaving 12 bases between them. With a J-beta primer mix and a sample-barcoded 5' primer, a second PCR ran roughly 6 to 12 cycles. TCRdb reprocessed the 5' RACE reads with MiXCR, giving one entry per CDR3 protein. Among fewer than 2 million distinct CDR3 sequences listed, about two fifths were seen once. The sample taken for sequencing was blood. The TCR sequence derives from a human donor in good health. J is TRBJ2-3 and V is TRBV27; D ambiguous. CDR3 protein: CASSQTPLTDTQYF. Here the CDR3 DNA reads TGTGCCAGCAGCCAAACACCCCTCACAGATACGCAGTATTTT.